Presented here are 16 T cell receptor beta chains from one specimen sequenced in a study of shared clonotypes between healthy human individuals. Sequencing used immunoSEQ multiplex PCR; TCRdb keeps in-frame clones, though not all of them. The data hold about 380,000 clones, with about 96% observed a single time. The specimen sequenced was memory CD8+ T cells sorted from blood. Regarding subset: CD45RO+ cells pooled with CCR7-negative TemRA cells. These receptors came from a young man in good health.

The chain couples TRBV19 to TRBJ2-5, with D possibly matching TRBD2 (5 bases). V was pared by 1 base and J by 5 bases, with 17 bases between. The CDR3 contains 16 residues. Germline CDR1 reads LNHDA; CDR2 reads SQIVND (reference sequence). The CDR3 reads CASSIGGRPRGETQYF. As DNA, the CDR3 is TGTGCCAGTAGTATAGGAGGACGGCCCCGCGGGGAGACCCAGTACTTC.

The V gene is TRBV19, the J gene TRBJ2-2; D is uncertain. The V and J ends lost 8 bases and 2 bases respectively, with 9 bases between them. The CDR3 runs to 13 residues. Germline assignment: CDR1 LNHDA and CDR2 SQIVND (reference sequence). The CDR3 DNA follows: TGTGCCAGTCACGTAAGAAACACCGGGGAGCTGTTTTTT. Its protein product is CASHVRNTGELFF.

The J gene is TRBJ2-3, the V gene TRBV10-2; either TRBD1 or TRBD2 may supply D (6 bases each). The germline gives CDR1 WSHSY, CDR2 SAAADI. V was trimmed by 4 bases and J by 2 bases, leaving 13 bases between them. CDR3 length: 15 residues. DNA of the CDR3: TGCGCCAGCAGTGGGTCGGGGGCGTACACAGATACGCAGTATTTT. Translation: CASSGSGAYTDTQYF.

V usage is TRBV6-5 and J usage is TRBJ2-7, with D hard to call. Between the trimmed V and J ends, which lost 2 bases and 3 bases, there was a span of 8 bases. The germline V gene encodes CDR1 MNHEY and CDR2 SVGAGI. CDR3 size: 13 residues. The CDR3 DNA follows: TGTGCCAGCAGTTACAGGAACGGCTACGAGCAGTACTTC. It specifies CASSYRNGYEQYF.

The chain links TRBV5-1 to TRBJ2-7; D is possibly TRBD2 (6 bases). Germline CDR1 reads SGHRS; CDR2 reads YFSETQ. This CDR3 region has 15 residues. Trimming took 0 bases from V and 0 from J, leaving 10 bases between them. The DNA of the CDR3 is TGCGCCAGCAGCTTGGTGGGAGGCCGCTCCTACGAGCAGTACTTC. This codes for CASSLVGGRSYEQYF.

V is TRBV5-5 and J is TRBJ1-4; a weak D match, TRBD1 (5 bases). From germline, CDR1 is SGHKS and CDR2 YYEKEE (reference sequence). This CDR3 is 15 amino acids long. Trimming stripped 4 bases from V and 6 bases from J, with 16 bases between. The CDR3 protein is CASSPRRGVHEKLFF. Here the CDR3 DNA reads TGTGCCAGCAGCCCGAGACGGGGGGTCCATGAAAAACTGTTTTTT.

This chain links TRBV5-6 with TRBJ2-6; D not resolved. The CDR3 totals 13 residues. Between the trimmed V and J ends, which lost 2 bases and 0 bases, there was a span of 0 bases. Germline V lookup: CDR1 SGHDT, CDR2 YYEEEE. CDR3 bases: TGTGCCAGCAGCTTCTCTGGGGCCAACGTCCTGACTTTC. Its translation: CASSFSGANVLTF. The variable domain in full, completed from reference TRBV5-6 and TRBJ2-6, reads DAGVTQSPTHLIKTRGQQVTLRCSPKSGHDTVSWYQQALGQGPQFIFQYYEEEERQRGNFPDRFSGHQFPNYSSELNVNALLLGDSALYLCASSFSGANVLTFGAGSRLTVL.

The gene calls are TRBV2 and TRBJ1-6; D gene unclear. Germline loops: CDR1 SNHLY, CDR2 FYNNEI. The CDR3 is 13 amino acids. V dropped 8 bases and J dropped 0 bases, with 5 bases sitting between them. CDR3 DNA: TGTGCCAGCGGGAGCTCCTATAATTCACCCCTCCACTTT. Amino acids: CASGSSYNSPLHF.

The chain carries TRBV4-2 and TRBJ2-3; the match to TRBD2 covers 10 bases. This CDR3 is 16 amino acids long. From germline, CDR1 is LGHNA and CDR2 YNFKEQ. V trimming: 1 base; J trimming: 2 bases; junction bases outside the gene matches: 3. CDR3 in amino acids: CASSQGTSGYTDTQYF. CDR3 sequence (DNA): TGTGCCAGCAGCCAAGGGACTAGCGGTTACACAGATACGCAGTATTTT.

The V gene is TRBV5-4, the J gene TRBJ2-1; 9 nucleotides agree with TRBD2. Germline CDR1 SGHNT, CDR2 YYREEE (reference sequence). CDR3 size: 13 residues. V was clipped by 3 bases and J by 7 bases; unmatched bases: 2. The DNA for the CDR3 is TGTGCCAGCAGCTCGGCGGGAGGGAATGAGCAGTTCTTC. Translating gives CASSSAGGNEQFF.

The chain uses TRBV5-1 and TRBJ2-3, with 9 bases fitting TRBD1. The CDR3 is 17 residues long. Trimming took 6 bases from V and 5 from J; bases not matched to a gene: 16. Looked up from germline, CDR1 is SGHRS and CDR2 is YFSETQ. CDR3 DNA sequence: TGCGCCAGCACCATCTCCCCCACAGGGGGCTGGATAGATACGCAGTATTTT. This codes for CASTISPTGGWIDTQYF.

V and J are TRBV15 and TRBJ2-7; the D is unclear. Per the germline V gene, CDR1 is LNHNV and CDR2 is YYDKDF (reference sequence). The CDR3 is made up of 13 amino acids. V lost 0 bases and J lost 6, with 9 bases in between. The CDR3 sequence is CATSRDRSGEQYF. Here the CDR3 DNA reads TGTGCCACCAGCAGAGATCGCAGTGGCGAGCAGTACTTC.

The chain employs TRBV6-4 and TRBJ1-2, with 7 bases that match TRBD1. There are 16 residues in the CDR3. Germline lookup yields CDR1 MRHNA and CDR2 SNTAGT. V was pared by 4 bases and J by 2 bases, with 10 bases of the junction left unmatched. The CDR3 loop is CASSVTGTAPNYGYTF. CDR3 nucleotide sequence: TGTGCCAGCAGTGTCACGGGGACAGCCCCAAACTATGGCTACACCTTC.

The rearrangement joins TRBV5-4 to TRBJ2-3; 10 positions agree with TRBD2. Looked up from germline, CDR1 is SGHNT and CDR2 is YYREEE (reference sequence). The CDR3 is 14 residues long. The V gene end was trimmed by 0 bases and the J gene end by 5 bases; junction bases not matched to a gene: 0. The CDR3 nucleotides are TGTGCCAGCAGCTTGGGACTAGCGGGAGATACGCAGTATTTT. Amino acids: CASSLGLAGDTQYF.

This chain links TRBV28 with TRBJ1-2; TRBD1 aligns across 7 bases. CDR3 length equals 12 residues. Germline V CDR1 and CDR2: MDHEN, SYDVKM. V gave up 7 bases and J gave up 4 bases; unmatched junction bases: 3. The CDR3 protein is CASTPGGYGYTF. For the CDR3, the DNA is TGTGCCAGCACTCCAGGGGGCTATGGCTACACCTTC.

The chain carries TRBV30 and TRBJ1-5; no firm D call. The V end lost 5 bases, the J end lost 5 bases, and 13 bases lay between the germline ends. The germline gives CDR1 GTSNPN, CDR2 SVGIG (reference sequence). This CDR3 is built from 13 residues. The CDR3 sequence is CAWGADGHQPQHF. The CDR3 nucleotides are TGTGCCTGGGGTGCGGACGGGCATCAGCCCCAGCATTTT.